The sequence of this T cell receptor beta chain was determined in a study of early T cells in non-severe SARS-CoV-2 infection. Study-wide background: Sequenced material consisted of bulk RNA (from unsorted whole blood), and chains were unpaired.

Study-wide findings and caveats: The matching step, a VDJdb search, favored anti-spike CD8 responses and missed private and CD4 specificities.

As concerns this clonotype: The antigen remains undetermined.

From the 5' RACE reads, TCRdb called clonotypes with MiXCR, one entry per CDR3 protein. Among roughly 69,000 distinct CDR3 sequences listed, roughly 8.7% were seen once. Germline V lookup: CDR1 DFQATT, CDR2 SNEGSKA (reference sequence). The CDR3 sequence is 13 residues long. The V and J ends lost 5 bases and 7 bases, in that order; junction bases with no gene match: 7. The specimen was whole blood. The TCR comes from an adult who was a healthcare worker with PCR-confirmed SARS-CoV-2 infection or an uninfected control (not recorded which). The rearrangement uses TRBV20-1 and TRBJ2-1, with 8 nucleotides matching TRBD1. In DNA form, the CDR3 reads TGCAGTGCTGGGAACAGGGGGAGGAATGAGCAGTTCTTC. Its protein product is CSAGNRGRNEQFF.